What follows are 27 T cell receptor beta chains derived from one specimen sequenced in a study of identical twins. TCRdb passed the 5' RACE reads through MiXCR, listing each CDR3 protein once. The sample holds about 490,000 distinct CDR3 sequences, around 15% seen once. These same records also appear under a second study, on yellow fever vaccine responses in identical twins.

Sequencing was done on a sample of CD4+ T cells sorted from blood. The receptors shown here come from a woman aged 18-29 years in good health.

This clonotype was recorded a few times. The rearrangement joins TRBV11-2 to TRBJ2-3; 12 bases fit TRBD2. This CDR3 has 16 residues. The germline gives CDR1 SGHAT, CDR2 FQNNGV. V lost 4 bases to trimming and J lost 4 bases; unmatched junction nucleotides: 6. CDR3 nucleotide sequence: TGTGCCAGCAGCTCAAGACTAGCGGGAGCTGCAGATACGCAGTATTTT. Amino acids: CASSSRLAGAADTQYF.

This clonotype turned up a few times. The rearrangement uses TRBV12-3 or TRBV12-4 and TRBJ1-4, with TRBD1 as a possible D gene (6 bases). The CDR3 is 16 residues long. V was cut by 5 bases and J by 6 bases, with 19 bases left in between. The CDR3 sequence: CASSPPVRGWDEKLFF. As DNA, the CDR3 is TGTGCCAGCAGTCCCCCTGTGAGGGGGTGGGATGAAAAACTGTTTTTT.

J is TRBJ1-3 and V is TRBV7-6, with TRBD1 identical over 7 bases. Germline V gene data show CDR1 as SGHVS and CDR2 as FNYEAQ. The CDR3 length is 22 residues. J was trimmed by 0 bases and V by 1 base; bases with no gene match: 21. The CDR3 here is CASSLGLAGGTAENPSGNTIYF. The CDR3 nucleotides read TGTGCCAGCAGCTTAGGCCTTGCGGGTGGGACAGCCGAAAACCCCTCTGGAAACACCATATATTTT. Filled out from reference TRBV7-6 and TRBJ1-3, the complete variable domain reads GAGVSQSPRYKVTKRGQDVALRCDPISGHVSLYWYRQALGQGPEFLTYFNYEAQQDKSGLPNDRFSAERPEGSISTLTIQRTEQRDSAMYRCASSLGLAGGTAENPSGNTIYFGEGSWLTVV.

This clonotype was observed many times. This sequence joins TRBV24-1 and TRBJ2-3; 7 nucleotides align to TRBD2. This CDR3 comprises 19 residues. J was trimmed by 1 base and V by 5 bases; bases with no gene match: 17. Germline lookup yields CDR1 KGHDR and CDR2 SFDVKD. DNA of the CDR3: TGTGCCACCAGTGCCCTGGGCGGGAGAACACTCAGTGGCACAGATACGCAGTATTTT. Protein sequence: CATSALGGRTLSGTDTQYF.

This clonotype was seen ten or more times. The V call is TRBV5-1, the J call TRBJ2-1, with TRBD2 matching 7 bases. This CDR3 spans 16 amino acids. V lost 4 bases, J lost 0 bases, and 7 bases stayed unmatched. Per germline, CDR1 SGHRS and CDR2 YFSETQ. The DNA of the CDR3 is TGCGCCAGCAGCAGATACGGGGGGAGCTCCTACAATGAGCAGTTCTTC. Its protein is CASSRYGGSSYNEQFF.

In its sample, this clonotype was seen a few times. This chain connects TRBV15 to TRBJ2-1; D not certain. CDR1 and CDR2 from the germline V gene are LNHNV and YYDKDF (reference sequence). This CDR3 contains 13 residues. Trimming removed 4 bases at V and 10 bases at J, with 14 bases between. For the CDR3, the DNA is TGTGCCACCAGCACCCGTGGAGAGCAAGAGCAGTTCTTC. This codes for CATSTRGEQEQFF.

This clonotype was counted a few times. The chain joins TRBV5-1 to TRBJ2-2, with no clear D. From germline, CDR1 is SGHRS and CDR2 YFSETQ. The CDR3 runs 15 residues. V lost 4 bases, J lost 0 bases, and 10 bases lay in between. DNA for the CDR3: TGCGCCAGCAGCCCGTTCCAGCCGAACACCGGGGAGCTGTTTTTT. This codes for CASSPFQPNTGELFF.

V usage is TRBV10-3 and J usage is TRBJ2-1, with a possible D match to TRBD1 (5 bases). The CDR3 has 14 residues. V was clipped by 5 bases and J by 2 bases, with 10 bases between them. Germline loops: CDR1 ENHRY, CDR2 SYGVKD. The CDR3: CAISPQETYNEQFF. Here the CDR3 DNA reads TGTGCCATCAGTCCACAGGAGACCTACAATGAGCAGTTCTTC.

A few counts support this clonotype. The chain recombines TRBV3-1 with TRBJ2-2, with D hard to call. V lost 4 bases, J lost 0 bases, and 18 bases lay in between. Looked up from germline, CDR1 is LGHDT and CDR2 is YNNKEL (reference sequence). CDR3 length: 18 amino acids. The CDR3 is CASSRGPTKNSNTGELFF. The DNA for the CDR3 is TGTGCCAGCAGCCGTGGGCCAACGAAAAACTCGAACACCGGGGAGCTGTTTTTT.

This clonotype was counted at least ten times. J is TRBJ2-5 and V is TRBV11-2; 7 positions match TRBD2. The J segment lost 5 bases and the V segment lost 4 bases, leaving 19 bases of the junction unmatched. The length of the CDR3 is 18 residues. Germline V gives CDR1 SGHAT, CDR2 FQNNGV. This CDR3 is CASSSRLKTSVGWETQYF. The CDR3 DNA sequence: TGTGCCAGCAGCTCCAGACTTAAAACTAGCGTGGGATGGGAGACCCAGTACTTC.

This clonotype appeared many times. The chain employs TRBV3-1 and TRBJ2-1; tentative D call: TRBD1 (5 bases). With 0 bases removed from V and 12 bases from J, the gap between germline ends came to 6 bases. Germline-derived CDR1 and CDR2 are LGHDT and YNNKEL (reference sequence). The CDR3 has 11 residues. Here the CDR3 reads CASSQERGQFF. The DNA for the CDR3 is TGTGCCAGCAGCCAAGAAAGGGGGCAGTTCTTC.

The chain carries TRBV5-1 and TRBJ2-7, with D possibly TRBD1 on 6 matching bases. Germline CDR1 SGHRS, CDR2 YFSETQ. Trimming stripped 3 bases from V and 3 bases from J, with 10 bases between. The CDR3 spans 13 residues. The CDR3 loop reads CASSWGTYYEQYF. In nucleotides, the CDR3 is TGCGCCAGCAGCTGGGGGACATACTACGAGCAGTACTTC. The whole variable domain, remainder taken from reference TRBV5-1 and TRBJ2-7, is KAGVTQTPRYLIKTRGQQVTLSCSPISGHRSVSWYQQTPGQGLQFLFEYFSETQRNKGNFPGRFSGRQFSNSRSEMNVSTLELGDSALYLCASSWGTYYEQYFGPGTRLTVT.

This clonotype was detected a few times. The chain has TRBV6-5 and TRBJ2-2, with D maybe TRBD2 (5 bases). V lost 7 bases to trimming and J lost 6 bases, with 9 bases between them. Germline CDR1 is MNHEY and CDR2 is SVGAGI. This CDR3 is 12 amino acids long. CDR3 sequence: CASTTGAGELFF. The CDR3 DNA sequence: TGTGCCAGCACTACCGGGGCCGGGGAGCTGTTTTTT.

J is TRBJ2-7 and V is TRBV7-8; D uncertain. The CDR3 consists of 13 residues. Per the germline V gene, CDR1 is SGHVS and CDR2 is FQNEAQ. Trimming took off 10 bases at V and 1 base at J, with 14 bases between the two ends. The CDR3 DNA is TGTGCCACAGCGTCCCCTCGATCCTACGAGCAGTACTTC. The encoded protein is CATASPRSYEQYF.

V is TRBV3-1 and J is TRBJ2-1; 8 nucleotides align to TRBD1. This CDR3 spans 15 amino acids. With V trimmed by 5 bases and J by 4 bases, 7 bases remained unmatched. Germline CDR1 is LGHDT and CDR2 is YNNKEL (reference sequence). The CDR3 here is CASSVGQGFYNEQFF. DNA for the CDR3: TGTGCCAGCAGCGTTGGACAGGGATTTTACAATGAGCAGTTCTTC.

This clonotype was seen many times. The rearrangement joins TRBV5-5 to TRBJ1-2, with TRBD1 matching over 8 bases. Germline CDR1 is SGHKS and CDR2 is YYEKEE (reference sequence). The junction had 8 bases not matched to a gene; V was cut back by 4 bases and J by 3 bases. The CDR3 has 15 amino acids. The CDR3 here is CASSARRGQDYGYTF. CDR3 sequence (DNA): TGTGCCAGCAGCGCCCGCAGGGGGCAGGACTATGGCTACACCTTC.

This clonotype was observed many times. The chain employs TRBV2 and TRBJ1-1, with 8 bases aligning to TRBD1. This CDR3 is built from 15 residues. Trimming at V came to 5 bases and at J to 1 base, leaving 6 bases not matched to a gene. Germline V gives CDR1 SNHLY, CDR2 FYNNEI. The CDR3 is CASSPRTGKNTEAFF. The CDR3, as DNA: TGTGCCAGCAGTCCCAGGACAGGGAAGAACACTGAAGCTTTCTTT. Complete variable domain (other parts from reference TRBV2 and TRBJ1-1): EPEVTQTPSHQVTQMGQEVILRCVPISNHLYFYWYRQILGQKVEFLVSFYNNEISEKSEIFDDQFSVERPDGSNFTLKIRSTKLEDSAMYFCASSPRTGKNTEAFFGQGTRLTVV.

CDR3 nucleotides: TGCGCCAGCAGTGCCCCGGGGCTAGCGGGATCTGGAGGAGGCAATGAGCAGTTCTTC. Its protein is CASSAPGLAGSGGGNEQFF. The chain is built from TRBV10-2 and TRBJ2-1, with 9 bases identical to TRBD2. Per the germline V gene, CDR1 is WSHSY and CDR2 is SAAADI. Unmatched junction bases numbered 19, after V lost 4 bases and J lost 6 bases. The CDR3 is made up of 19 amino acids.

The chain links TRBV3-1 to TRBJ1-2; D unclear. Germline-derived CDR1 and CDR2 are LGHDT and YNNKEL (reference sequence). The germline V and J ends were trimmed by 1 base and 8 bases, with 5 bases remaining between them. This CDR3 has 11 residues. In nucleotides, the CDR3 is TGTGCCAGCAGCCAAGGGCCCGGCTACACCTTC. This sequence encodes CASSQGPGYTF. The variable domain in full, with the rest retrieved from reference TRBV3-1 and TRBJ1-2, is DTAVSQTPKYLVTQMGNDKSIKCEQNLGHDTMYWYKQDSKKFLKIMFSYNNKELIINETVPNRFSPKSPDKAHLNLHINSLELGDSAVYFCASSQGPGYTFGSGTRLTVV.

The chain links TRBV10-1 to TRBJ2-2; 9 positions match TRBD1. The trim removed 4 bases at V and 1 base at J, leaving 4 bases unmatched. The length of the CDR3 is 16 residues. Per the germline V gene, CDR1 is WNHNN and CDR2 is SYGVQD (reference sequence). The CDR3 is CASSAPTGGNTGELFF. The CDR3 DNA follows: TGCGCCAGCAGTGCACCGACAGGGGGGAACACCGGGGAGCTGTTTTTT.

This rearrangement joins TRBV6-1 to TRBJ1-4; maybe TRBD1 (5 bases). CDR3 size: 15 residues. V lost 6 bases and J lost 7, with 18 bases in between. Germline CDR1 reads MNHNS; CDR2 reads SASEGT. As DNA, the CDR3 is TGTGCCAGCAGCCGAACCGGGACCGAGGGTGAAAAACTGTTTTTT. This encodes CASSRTGTEGEKLFF.

V usage is TRBV21-1 and J usage is TRBJ2-7; the table's TRBD1 call for D was not verified on the DNA. TRBV21-1 is noted as a pseudogene. This CDR3 has 18 residues. The CDR3 DNA is TGTGCCAGCAGCAGGGGAGGGGGCTCGGGAAAGAGTTCCTACGAGCGGTACGTC. Translating gives CASSRGGGSGKSSYERYV.

This clonotype has only a few counts. This chain links TRBV7-9 with TRBJ2-2; no reliable D call. V gave up 3 bases and J gave up 5 bases, with 7 bases separating them. Germline values: CDR1 SEHNR, CDR2 FQNEAQ (reference sequence). The CDR3 is 13 amino acids. The CDR3 spells CASSFSPTGELFF. The CDR3, as DNA: TGTGCCAGCAGCTTTAGCCCGACCGGGGAGCTGTTTTTT.

This rearrangement joins TRBV20-1 to TRBJ2-5; possible D gene TRBD2, 6 bases. V was cut by 8 bases and J by 2 bases, with 15 bases left in between. The CDR3 runs to 13 residues. Germline lookup yields CDR1 DFQATT and CDR2 SNEGSKA (reference sequence). CDR3: CSQAGRTQETQYF. For the CDR3, the DNA is TGCAGTCAAGCGGGCAGAACACAAGAGACCCAGTACTTC.

The chain employs TRBV7-9 and TRBJ2-1; D possibly corresponds to TRBD1 (5 bases). This CDR3 contains 15 residues. Deletions cut 5 bases from V and 0 bases from J, with 11 bases between. CDR1 is SEHNR, CDR2 FQNEAQ, per germline (reference sequence). The chain's CDR3 is CASSLQETSYNEQFF. CDR3 coding DNA: TGTGCCAGCAGCCTACAGGAGACCTCCTACAATGAGCAGTTCTTC.

This clonotype has more than one count but fewer than ten. The V and J genes are TRBV20-1 and TRBJ1-2, with TRBD1 as a possible D gene (6 bases). Germline values: CDR1 DFQATT, CDR2 SNEGSKA (reference sequence). Trimming took off 4 bases at V and 1 base at J, with 19 bases between the two ends. This CDR3 has 16 residues. Written as DNA, the CDR3 is TGCAGTGCTAAGGGACGGGGGGGGCAGGGTAACTATGGCTACACCTTC. Translated, it gives CSAKGRGGQGNYGYTF.

A few counts support this clonotype. The chain has TRBV12-3 or TRBV12-4 and TRBJ1-2, with unresolved D. V lost 0 bases and J 8 bases, leaving 7 bases between the germline ends. CDR3 length equals 12 residues. The CDR3 is CASSLAHPGYTF. The CDR3 DNA follows: TGTGCCAGCAGTTTAGCCCACCCGGGCTACACCTTC.